This T cell receptor (beta chain) was retrieved from a study of identifying expanded T cells in peripheral blood. Healthy donors had no documented immune events, such as infections, while sampled. Worth noting for this clone: Its specificity is not known.

The CDR3 is 16 residues long. The germline V gene has CDR1 LGHNA and CDR2 YSLEER. V gave up 4 bases and J gave up 8 bases; unmatched junction bases: 10. The study, taken as a whole, reports: Differentially abundant clones: around 1.2 between replicates, just under 17 at roughly 15 days, 19 to 20 at four.

Clones were read by immunoSEQ multiplex PCR, and TCRdb kept only the in-frame ones, dropping some. The sample lists some 77,000 clones; 88% were seen once. Sample: blood. V usage is TRBV4-3 and J usage is TRBJ1-4, with 10 bases identical to TRBD1. The TCR was taken from a person aged 18 to 70 in good health. The CDR3 spells CASSPWGQGIGEKLFF. CDR3 nucleotide sequence: TGCGCCAGCAGCCCCTGGGGACAGGGGATAGGAGAAAAACTGTTTTTT.